Following are 11 T cell receptor beta chains from one sample sequenced in a study of CD8 T cells in ankylosing spondylitis. TCRdb called the 5' RACE reads again in MiXCR, with one record for every CDR3 protein. The table shows around 150,000 distinct CDR3 sequences, with about 7% occurring only once. Sequenced input: blood, either unsorted or a sorted T cell fraction (not recorded which). All receptors derive from a female donor with ankylosing spondylitis or in good health (not recorded which).

V gene TRBV7-2 combines with J gene TRBJ2-7, with D maybe TRBD2 (5 bases). V lost 1 base to trimming and J lost 2 bases, with 15 bases between them. This CDR3 region has 16 residues. The germline CDR1 and CDR2 sequences are SGHTA and FQGNSA. As DNA, the CDR3 is TGTGCCAGCAGCTTAGATGTTTGGCGGGCGACCTACGAGCAGTACTTC. The encoded protein is CASSLDVWRATYEQYF.

This clonotype was seen repeatedly, ten times or more. V gene TRBV4-1 combines with J gene TRBJ1-5; possible D gene TRBD1, 5 bases. CDR3 length: 15 residues. Trimming took 6 bases from V and 4 from J, leaving 16 bases between them. Germline V gene data show CDR1 as MGHRA and CDR2 as YSYEKL. The CDR3, as DNA: TGCGCCAGCAGTTATCCGGGACGGGAGAATCAGCCCCAGCATTTT. Translated, it gives CASSYPGRENQPQHF.

This clonotype was counted ten times or more. This chain uses TRBV24-1 with TRBJ2-1; possible D gene TRBD2, 6 bases. Germline assignment: CDR1 KGHDR and CDR2 SFDVKD. This CDR3 spans 16 amino acids. The germline V and J ends were trimmed by 4 bases and 7 bases, with 19 bases remaining between them. CDR3 residues: CATSDPGLQGWNEQFF. CDR3 in DNA: TGTGCCACCAGTGACCCGGGACTCCAAGGATGGAATGAGCAGTTCTTC.

V gene TRBV7-2 combines with J gene TRBJ1-2; 8 positions agree with TRBD1. Germline lookup yields CDR1 SGHTA and CDR2 FQGNSA. There are 16 residues in the CDR3. V trimming: 1 base; J trimming: 0 bases; junction bases outside the gene matches: 4. The CDR3 loop is CASSLDRGGANYGYTF. CDR3 coding DNA: TGTGCCAGCAGCTTAGACAGGGGGGGAGCTAACTATGGCTACACCTTC.

There are many counts of this clonotype. The chain combines TRBV6-5 with TRBJ2-7, with 7 bases fitting TRBD2. V was clipped by 8 bases and J by 3 bases; unmatched bases: 1. Germline V gives CDR1 MNHEY, CDR2 SVGAGI. The length of the CDR3 is 11 residues. CDR3 in amino acids: CASRGVYEQYF. In DNA form, the CDR3 reads TGTGCCAGCCGGGGGGTCTACGAGCAGTACTTC.

This clonotype was observed many times. J is TRBJ2-7 and V is TRBV4-1, with D tentatively TRBD1 (6 bases). The CDR3 consists of 17 residues. V shed 0 bases and J shed 3 bases, with 18 bases lying between them. Germline-derived CDR1 and CDR2 are MGHRA and YSYEKL. CDR3 sequence reads: CASSQDKDSGRLYEQYF. CDR3 nucleotide sequence: TGCGCCAGCAGCCAAGATAAGGACAGCGGACGCCTCTACGAGCAGTACTTC.

The table lists this clonotype with many counts. The genes are TRBV29-1 and TRBJ2-7; the match to TRBD1 covers 8 bases. This CDR3 has 12 residues. Germline loops: CDR1 SQVTM, CDR2 ANQGSEA. V dropped 7 bases and J dropped 4; count of bases not matched to a gene: 6. For the CDR3, the DNA is TGCAGCGCCGGGACAGGAGTTTACGAGCAGTACTTC. Translated: CSAGTGVYEQYF.

This clonotype was observed many times. The chain employs TRBV6-2 or TRBV6-3 and TRBJ1-2; TRBD1 matches at 7 bases. Germline V CDR1 and CDR2: MNHEY, SVGEGT. The CDR3 is 15 amino acids. V was pared by 2 bases and J by 3 bases, with 6 bases of the junction left unmatched. As DNA, the CDR3 is TGTGCCAGCAGTTACCAGGCGGGGACAGACTATGGCTACACCTTC. This translates into CASSYQAGTDYGYTF.

This clonotype was found many times. The chain's CDR3 is CASSPGQGGLFSPLHF. The CDR3 nucleotides are TGTGCCAGCAGCCCCGGACAGGGAGGTTTGTTTTCACCCCTCCACTTT. The chain is built from TRBV9 and TRBJ1-6; 8 nucleotides match TRBD1. Germline V CDR1 and CDR2: SGDLS, YYNGEE. The V gene end was trimmed by 4 bases and the J gene end by 9 bases; junction bases not matched to a gene: 12. The CDR3 runs to 16 residues.

This clonotype was seen repeatedly, ten times or more. The chain couples TRBV20-1 to TRBJ1-2, with 10 bases identical to TRBD1. The CDR3 is 13 amino acids. V dropped 5 bases and J dropped 8; count of bases not matched to a gene: 8. Germline V gene data show CDR1 as DFQATT and CDR2 as SNEGSKA (reference sequence). The CDR3 sequence: CSARIDRGRGYTF. In DNA, the CDR3 is TGCAGTGCTCGGATCGACAGGGGGCGAGGCTACACCTTC.

There are many counts of this clonotype. This chain connects TRBV3-1 to TRBJ2-7; unclear D gene. The germline gives CDR1 LGHDT, CDR2 YNNKEL (reference sequence). V was cut by 1 base and J by 4 bases, with 8 bases left in between. This CDR3 contains 13 residues. This chain's CDR3 is CASSQGLRYEQYF. The CDR3 DNA sequence: TGTGCCAGCAGCCAAGGACTCCGTTACGAGCAGTACTTC.